This TCR beta chain appears in the sequencing data of a study of monozygotic twins with inflammatory bowel disease (dated 2019 in TCRdb). A note on the overall study: A total of roughly 28 monozygotic twin pairs were included in the full study, comprising nine German pairs (four IBD-concordant, five IBD-discordant) and 19 IBD-discordant Danish pairs. Within discordant pairs, disease-associated traits were sought mainly by comparing IBD patients with their genetically identical healthy co-twins. Each individual had, on average, about 151 000 unique TCRalpha sequences and 181 000 unique TCRbeta sequences available for analysis. The paper as a whole reports these results and caveats: Measured by the inverse Simpson index, TCRbeta repertoire diversity was lower in IBD patients than in their healthy co-twins. Distinction between different T cell subtypes could not be achieved in the analysis. The results gave no support for a single strong signal or clonotype linked to IBD. Differing immunosuppressive treatments among patients may have added background noise and inter-individual variability to the repertoires. Repertoire similarity did not differ between concordant and discordant twins, possibly due to limited statistical power. IBD patients shared fewer clonotypes with other individuals than healthy twins did, most markedly in patients showing signs of disease activity.

Measured from the cysteine to the phenylalanine, the CDR3 is 16 residues long. DNA was not recorded. CDR1 and CDR2, per the germline V gene, are KGHSH and LQKENI. Of note for this clonotype: What this receptor recognizes is not known.

To prepare the library, 5' RACE was applied. Each TCR library was prepared from about 3.5 ug of total RNA. For each sample, cDNA synthesis with SMARTScribe reverse transcriptase was split into eight separate reactions. During cDNA synthesis, template switching introduced unique molecular identifiers that contained a 6-nucleotide sample barcode. Two nested PCRs of about 15 and 9 cycles amplified the TCRalpha and TCRbeta cDNA, and bead purification followed each PCR. Before amplification, cDNA was treated with uracil DNA-glycosylase and purified using the QIAquick PCR purification kit. The second PCR added Illumina TruSeq-compatible adapters along with sample-specific barcodes. Library quality and concentration were assessed using TapeStation and Qubit, and about 5 ng of each library was pooled. Pooled libraries were sequenced on an Illumina HiSeq2500 single-index Rapid Run with 2 x 100 bp reads and custom sequencing primers. The original pipeline was this. PCR and sequencing errors were corrected by UMI-based consensus assembly using MiGEC version 1.2.6. MiXCR version 2.1.1 was used to carry out V(D)J alignment, clonotype assembly and CDR3 extraction. Gene usage, clonotype sharing and MAIT/NKT TCR abundance were normalised by analysing the top 1000, 10 000 and 20 000 clonotypes per sample. After downsampling to 27 000 UMIs, diversity was calculated as the inverse Simpson index using the vegan R package. Paired Mann-Whitney U tests on discordant twin pairs were used, with Benjamini-Hochberg multiple-testing correction. The reads underwent TCRdb reprocessing, giving one record for each CDR3 protein sequence and no DNA. The V and J calls reflect TCRdb's pipeline rather than the authors' work. This sample's listing comprises roughly 150,000 distinct CDR3 sequences. Of the sample, 2% to 3% falls within the top ten clones.

From each donor, an approximately 2.5 ml peripheral blood sample was drawn into PAXgene tubes and stored at -80 degrees C. Without T cell sorting, total RNA was isolated from whole blood using the PAXgene blood miRNA kit on an automated QIAcube. Peripheral blood from monozygotic twin pairs who were concordant or discordant for inflammatory bowel disease underwent deep TCRalpha and TCRbeta repertoire profiling using unique molecular barcoding. For every twin pair, smoking habits were documented, and each individual was categorised as a current, former or never smoker. This sequence was found in a human donor with ulcerative colitis or Crohn's disease, or a healthy co-twin of an affected twin (not recorded which). Sample: blood. Recombination joined TRBV18 with TRBJ1-6; there is no DNA to check the TCRdb D call of TRBD1. The CDR3 protein sequence reads: CASSPPRGAPNSPLHF. The entire variable domain, with the stretches around the CDR3 drawn from the reference TRBV18 and TRBJ1-6 proteins, is NAGVMQNPRHLVRRRGQEARLRCSPMKGHSHVYWYRQLPEEGLKFMVYLQKENIIDESGMPKERFSAEFPKEGPSILRIQQVVRGDSAAYFCASSPPRGAPNSPLHFGNGTRLTVT.